The text below deals with one T cell receptor beta chain. Its specificity is not known. This CDR3 contains 15 residues. Germline values: CDR1 SGHRS, CDR2 YFSETQ. Trimming removed 0 bases from V and 11 bases from J; junction bases left unmatched: 10. This record comes from a study of CD8+ T cells in alopecia areata. For the study at large: Patients in the treated group were given tofacitinib by mouth, 5 to 10 mg twice a day. The duration of tofacitinib was 6 to 18 months, with 6 months off drug afterward.

Treatment here: oral pan-JAK inhibitor, 5-10 mg twice daily. In alopecia areata patients, both lesional scalp punch biopsies and peripheral blood were collected. Sequencing used cDNA as its template, made by extracting RNA and reverse transcribing it. Some clones are missing from TCRdb's copy, which holds only in-frame ones; the method was immunoSEQ multiplex PCR. The table lists around 120,000 clones, around 60% of them singletons, with more than 5% in the top ten. Study-wide results and caveats: Among the 100 top clones, expanded CD8+ clones, like scalp clonality, were significantly decreased by tofacitinib.

The input for sequencing was CD4+ T cells sorted from blood, taken at week 4, from a patient treated with tofacitinib. This chain connects TRBV5-1 to TRBJ1-5, with 8 bases fitting TRBD1. This clonotype was obtained from a human donor with alopecia areata. CDR3 nucleotides: TGCGCCAGCAGCTTGGGGACAGGGCCTGAAGGAGCCCAGCATTTT. Translated, it gives CASSLGTGPEGAQHF.